This T cell receptor beta chain emerged from a study of cytomegalovirus exposure and HLA in healthy donors. Study-level background: In a later analysis, it was reported that the 110 or so validation repertoires had been produced on the same platform as the 550 to 850 repertoires belonging to the first cohort. General observations from the study: CMV antigen specificity of a few CMV-associated chains was confirmed in vitro. Altogether, 150 or so TCR beta chains were recorded as cytomegalovirus-associated.

In germline, CDR1 is MDHEN, CDR2 SYDVKM. The CDR3 has 15 amino acids. The V gene lost 2 bases and the J gene lost 3 bases, with 13 bases spanning the gap. Produced via immunoSEQ multiplex PCR; TCRdb's table is partial and in-frame only. The sample records about 140,000 clones, 80% to 90% being singletons. As to this clone: Antigen: not known.

V usage is TRBV28 and J usage is TRBJ1-1; D is ambiguous. The sample comprised PBMCs. The receptor was isolated from a woman in her late teens or twenties in good health and CMV-seropositive. The CDR3 DNA sequence: TGTGCCAGCAGTTTAGTATCTCCCCCGGACACTGAAGCTTTCTTT. It codes for CASSLVSPPDTEAFF.